One T cell receptor (beta chain) is described in this entry. The target antigen is unknown. The record originates from a study of cytomegalovirus exposure and HLA in healthy donors. General observations from the study: 87-base-pair reads could not separate some V segments, including TRBV6-2 and TRBV6-3.

PCR primers comprised 60 Vbeta and 13 Jbeta primers. The method was immunoSEQ multiplex PCR; TCRdb's version includes in-frame clones alone and lacks a portion of them. The sample consists of about 130,000 clones, 74% of them appearing once. The CDR3 length is 16 residues. In germline, CDR1 is MDHEN, CDR2 SYDVKM. Trimming removed 8 bases at V and 2 bases at J, with 21 bases between. This clonotype originated in a man aged 40-55 years in good health and CMV-seropositive. Material for sequencing was PBMCs. This chain links TRBV28 with TRBJ2-5; D is perhaps TRBD1 (7 bases). CDR3 protein: CASGLLGQEGQETQYF. The CDR3, as DNA: TGTGCCAGCGGACTTCTCGGACAGGAGGGACAAGAGACCCAGTACTTC.